A single sample is the source of the 31 T cell receptor beta chains below, sequenced in a study of OX40 agonist ivuxolimab in advanced cancers. Produced via immunoSEQ multiplex PCR; TCRdb's table is partial and in-frame only. The sample records 60,000 to 75,000 clones, 88% being singletons. Here the sequenced sample was CD4+ or CD8+ T cells sorted from blood, taken in a trial of the OX40 agonist ivuxolimab. The source is an adult with an advanced solid tumor such as melanoma, head and neck, liver or kidney cancer.

The chain employs TRBV11-3 and TRBJ2-1, with 8 bases aligning to TRBD1. Germline V CDR1 and CDR2: SGHNT, YENEEA. With 5 bases clipped from V and 6 bases from J, the junction kept 9 bases outside the gene matches. The CDR3 has 15 amino acids. The DNA of the CDR3 is TGTGCCAGCAGCCCCGGGACAGGACCCCTCAATGAGCAGTTCTTC. Amino acids: CASSPGTGPLNEQFF.

V usage is TRBV6-5 and J usage is TRBJ1-6, with D perhaps TRBD1 (5 bases). The CDR3 contains 16 residues. Germline V gives CDR1 MNHEY, CDR2 SVGAGI. V dropped 3 bases and J dropped 0 bases, with 9 bases sitting between them. CDR3 DNA: TGTGCCAGCAGTTATGGGGGGAGCTCCTATAATTCACCCCTCCACTTT. Translation: CASSYGGSSYNSPLHF.

The chain joins TRBV28 to TRBJ2-7; 9 nucleotides agree with TRBD1. V dropped 5 bases and J dropped 2; count of bases not matched to a gene: 7. Germline V gene data show CDR1 as MDHEN and CDR2 as SYDVKM. The CDR3 contains 15 residues. The CDR3 is CASSLPGQGTYEQYF. As DNA, the CDR3 is TGTGCCAGCAGTCTACCGGGACAGGGAACCTACGAGCAGTACTTC.

The V gene is TRBV7-6, the J gene TRBJ1-3; possible D gene TRBD1, 5 bases. CDR1 is SGHVS and CDR2 is FNYEAQ in the germline V gene. This CDR3 region has 17 residues. Trimming left V 0 bases short and J 1 base short, with 13 bases between. The CDR3 nucleotides read TGTGCCAGCAGCTTAGCTGGGGGTTTTAATTCTGGAAACACCATATATTTT. Encoded protein: CASSLAGGFNSGNTIYF.

The rearrangement links TRBV6-5 to TRBJ2-7, with TRBD1 matching over 10 bases. Trimming took 6 bases from V and 4 from J; bases not matched to a gene: 3. Germline loops: CDR1 MNHEY, CDR2 SVGAGI. The CDR3 covers 13 residues. The CDR3 bases are TGTGCCAGCAGCCGGGACAGGGGATACGAGCAGTACTTC. It codes for CASSRDRGYEQYF.

This clone was detected once. J is TRBJ1-1 and V is TRBV7-9; D uncertain. Trimming took off 0 bases at V and 5 bases at J, with 7 bases between the two ends. The length of the CDR3 is 13 residues. The germline V gene has CDR1 SEHNR and CDR2 FQNEAQ (reference sequence). CDR3 sequence: CASSLARGTEAFF. The CDR3 DNA follows: TGTGCCAGCAGCTTAGCGAGAGGGACTGAAGCTTTCTTT.

The V gene is TRBV28, the J gene TRBJ1-5; 12 bases are shared with TRBD1. The V and J ends lost 3 bases and 5 bases, in that order; junction bases with no gene match: 11. Germline loops: CDR1 MDHEN, CDR2 SYDVKM. CDR3 length equals 18 residues. CDR3 nucleotide sequence: TGTGCCAGCAGTTTCTCCCCTCGGGACAGGGGGCGTTATCAGCCCCAGCATTTT. It translates to CASSFSPRDRGRYQPQHF.

Only one count was recorded for this clone. The chain has TRBV13 and TRBJ2-7; D gene unclear. Germline V gives CDR1 PRHDT, CDR2 FYEKMQ (reference sequence). This CDR3 region has 14 residues. Deletions cut 4 bases from V and 2 bases from J, with 12 bases between. DNA of the CDR3: TGTGCCAGCAGCTCCTCCGCAGGAACCTACGAGCAGTACTTC. Amino acids: CASSSSAGTYEQYF. Looking up the rest from reference TRBV13 and TRBJ2-7 gives the full variable domain: AAGVIQSPRHLIKEKRETATLKCYPIPRHDTVYWYQQGPGQDPQFLISFYEKMQSDKGSIPDRFSAQQFSDYHSELNMSSLELGDSALYFCASSSSAGTYEQYFGPGTRLTVT.

This rearrangement joins TRBV11-3 to TRBJ2-5; 8 nucleotides align to TRBD2. The CDR3 has 16 residues. V lost 5 bases, J lost 2 bases, and 10 bases stayed unmatched. The V gene's germline CDR1 is SGHNT and CDR2 YENEEA. The CDR3 DNA sequence: TGTGCCAGCAGCCGCACCGGGGGGGAGGGACAAGAGACCCAGTACTTC. Protein product: CASSRTGGEGQETQYF.

CDR3 amino acids: CASSISRNTGELFF. The CDR3 DNA is TGTGCCAGTAGTATAAGCCGGAACACCGGGGAGCTGTTTTTT. The rearrangement uses TRBV19 and TRBJ2-2; unclear D gene. This CDR3 spans 14 amino acids. Germline V lookup: CDR1 LNHDA, CDR2 SQIVND (reference sequence). V lost 2 bases, J lost 1 base, and 5 bases lay in between.

V gene TRBV2 combines with J gene TRBJ2-7; the match to TRBD2 covers 7 bases. The junction had 7 bases not matched to a gene; V was cut back by 8 bases and J by 3 bases. Per the germline V gene, CDR1 is SNHLY and CDR2 is FYNNEI. CDR3 length: 13 amino acids. CDR3 DNA sequence: TGTGCCAGCGGGGGGGACGGTTACTACGAGCAGTACTTC. Translated: CASGGDGYYEQYF.

This chain links TRBV28 with TRBJ2-1; no reliable D call. V was clipped by 3 bases and J by 4 bases, with 7 bases between them. CDR3 length equals 13 residues. The germline V gene encodes CDR1 MDHEN and CDR2 SYDVKM. CDR3 amino acids: CASSFMWYNEQFF. CDR3 DNA: TGTGCCAGCAGTTTTATGTGGTACAATGAGCAGTTCTTC.

V is TRBV2 and J is TRBJ1-1; the D is unclear. The CDR3 sequence is 15 residues long. Germline assignment: CDR1 SNHLY and CDR2 FYNNEI. With 6 bases removed from V and 6 bases from J, the gap between germline ends came to 20 bases. The chain's CDR3 is CASRVGVISFAEAFF. The DNA for the CDR3 is TGTGCCAGCAGGGTTGGGGTTATCTCGTTTGCTGAAGCTTTCTTT.

J is TRBJ1-2 and V is TRBV14; 7 nucleotides match TRBD1. Germline V gene data show CDR1 as SGHDN and CDR2 as FVKESK. The CDR3 totals 14 residues. The CDR3 loop reads CATETGTIDYGYTF. CDR3 coding DNA: TGTGCTACCGAGACAGGGACCATCGACTATGGCTACACCTTC.

This chain uses TRBV9 with TRBJ2-7; D is undetermined. Germline CDR1 reads SGDLS; CDR2 reads YYNGEE. This CDR3 has 16 residues. V was pared by 0 bases and J by 2 bases, with 15 bases between. CDR3 protein: CASSVGMDPGPYEQYF. The CDR3 DNA reads TGTGCCAGCAGCGTAGGTATGGATCCCGGACCCTACGAGCAGTACTTC. Based on the CDR3 plus reference TRBV9 and TRBJ2-7, the full variable domain is DSGVTQTPKHLITATGQRVTLRCSPRSGDLSVYWYQQSLDQGLQFLIQYYNGEERAKGNILERFSAQQFPDLHSELNLSSLELGDSALYFCASSVGMDPGPYEQYFGPGTRLTVT.

CDR3 sequence (DNA): TGTGCCAGCAGCTTGCCCCATCCGGGACAAATAGGCATGAACACTGAAGCTTTCTTT. Translated, it gives CASSLPHPGQIGMNTEAFF. The chain employs TRBV11-2 and TRBJ1-1, with TRBD1 as a possible D gene (6 bases). Trimming shortened V by 3 bases and J by 0 bases, and 23 bases separated the two germline ends. Germline V gives CDR1 SGHAT, CDR2 FQNNGV. This CDR3 has 19 amino acids. Full variable domain (outside the CDR3, taken from reference TRBV11-2 and TRBJ1-1): EAGVAQSPRYKIIEKRQSVAFWCNPISGHATLYWYQQILGQGPKLLIQFQNNGVVDDSQLPKDRFSAERLKGVDSTLKIQPAKLEDSAVYLCASSLPHPGQIGMNTEAFFGQGTRLTVV.

The genes are TRBV6-5 and TRBJ2-1; D is unclear. CDR3 length equals 14 residues. Trimming shortened V by 7 bases and J by 8 bases, and 18 bases separated the two germline ends. Germline CDR1 reads MNHEY; CDR2 reads SVGAGI. CDR3: CASTKSPGRDEQFF. For the CDR3, the DNA is TGTGCCAGCACCAAATCCCCTGGACGAGATGAGCAGTTCTTC.

The chain combines TRBV11-2 with TRBJ2-6, with D hard to call. V gave up 5 bases and J gave up 4 bases, with 6 bases separating them. Germline assignment: CDR1 SGHAT and CDR2 FQNNGV. This CDR3 contains 13 residues. This chain's CDR3 is CASSPPGANVLTF. CDR3 DNA: TGTGCCAGCAGCCCCCCGGGGGCCAACGTCCTGACTTTC.

For the CDR3, the DNA is TGTGCCAGCACCTCGGGACATTCCCCCTACGAGCAGTACTTC. It is translated as CASTSGHSPYEQYF. The chain recombines TRBV6-1 with TRBJ2-7; the D gene is possibly TRBD1 (6 bases). The CDR3 consists of 14 residues. CDR1 MNHNS and CDR2 SASEGT come from the germline V gene. Trimming removed 7 bases from V and 2 bases from J, with 15 bases in between.

This clone was counted between two and nine times. The CDR3 region is CASSPNSTGPGEKLFF. CDR3 nucleotide sequence: TGTGCCAGCTCACCAAATTCTACAGGGCCGGGGGAAAAACTGTTTTTT. This sequence joins TRBV18 and TRBJ1-4, with D tentatively TRBD1 (6 bases). CDR3 length: 16 residues. The V end was cut by 2 bases, the J end by 8 bases, with 18 bases between. Germline CDR1 is KGHSH and CDR2 is LQKENI.

The rearrangement uses TRBV6-1 and TRBJ1-5, with D maybe TRBD1 (5 bases). The CDR3 is 15 amino acids. Germline CDR1 MNHNS, CDR2 SASEGT. Between the trimmed V and J ends, which lost 6 bases and 2 bases, there was a span of 14 bases. The CDR3 loop reads CASRAIQGGNQPQHF. The CDR3 bases are TGTGCCAGCAGGGCTATTCAGGGCGGCAATCAGCCCCAGCATTTT.

The chain recombines TRBV6-5 with TRBJ1-1, with D perhaps matching TRBD1 (5 bases). The germline V and J ends were trimmed by 2 bases and 11 bases, with 18 bases remaining between them. Germline V lookup: CDR1 MNHEY, CDR2 SVGAGI. This CDR3 has 14 amino acids. CDR3 coding DNA: TGTGCCAGCAGTTACAGGGGTGGGGTCCTTGGGGCTTTCTTT. Amino acid sequence: CASSYRGGVLGAFF.

This chain joins TRBV7-3 and TRBJ2-7; possibly TRBD1 for D (6 bases). The ends were cut back, 2 bases at V and 2 bases at J, with 13 bases in the middle. CDR1 is SGHTA and CDR2 is FQGTGA in the germline V gene. This CDR3 has 15 residues. This CDR3 reads CASSLSPDRTYEQYF. In DNA, the CDR3 is TGTGCCAGCAGCTTATCCCCGGACAGAACCTACGAGCAGTACTTC.

The V call is TRBV23-1, the J call TRBJ2-7; a weak D match, TRBD2 (7 bases). TRBV23-1 is assigned to the ORF class and has an uncertain function. V lost 2 bases to trimming and J lost 2 bases, with 16 bases between them. The length of the CDR3 is 16 residues. CDR3 sequence reads: CASSQGGAGAPYEQYF. DNA for the CDR3: TGCGCCAGCAGTCAAGGGGGGGCAGGGGCCCCCTACGAGCAGTACTTC.

The chain carries TRBV5-1 and TRBJ2-7, with TRBD1 matching 11 bases. The V segment lost 4 bases and the J segment 3 bases; nucleotides outside the gene matches: 6. This CDR3 has 15 amino acids. Per germline, CDR1 SGHRS and CDR2 YFSETQ. The CDR3 loop reads CASSAGTGGFYEQYF. The CDR3 DNA is TGCGCCAGCAGCGCTGGGACAGGGGGTTTCTACGAGCAGTACTTC.

Only a few counts were recorded for this clone. The V call is TRBV30, the J call TRBJ2-2; weak D call: TRBD2 (6 bases). Looked up from germline, CDR1 is GTSNPN and CDR2 is SVGIG (reference sequence). V was shortened by 2 bases and J by 2 bases, with 18 bases between the two germline ends. The CDR3 runs 17 residues. CDR3 region: CAWSSARLASNTGELFF. The CDR3 DNA reads as TGTGCCTGGAGTTCAGCAAGGCTAGCGTCCAACACCGGGGAGCTGTTTTTT.

The chain recombines TRBV28 with TRBJ1-4; 8 bases are shared with TRBD1. V lost 6 bases and J lost 1; bases outside the gene matches: 4. CDR1 is MDHEN, CDR2 SYDVKM, per germline. The CDR3 totals 15 residues. The CDR3 nucleotides are TGTGCCAGCAGCGGCAGGGGGCGAACTAATGAAAAACTGTTTTTT. The encoded protein is CASSGRGRTNEKLFF.

The rearrangement joins TRBV20-1 to TRBJ2-7; D call uncertain. This CDR3 is 10 amino acids long. Germline V gene data show CDR1 as DFQATT and CDR2 as SNEGSKA (reference sequence). The ends were cut back, 0 bases at V and 7 bases at J, with 4 bases in the middle. The CDR3 region is CSARDEEQYF. CDR3 nucleotide sequence: TGCAGTGCTAGAGATGAAGAGCAGTACTTC.

This clone was counted a few times. The chain uses TRBV5-1 and TRBJ2-2, with 7 bases identical to TRBD2. CDR1 and CDR2 from the germline V gene are SGHRS and YFSETQ. This CDR3 spans 15 amino acids. V lost 0 bases, J lost 3 bases, and 2 bases stayed unmatched. The chain's CDR3 is CASSLEGGDTGELFF. The CDR3 DNA sequence: TGCGCCAGCAGCTTGGAGGGAGGGGACACCGGGGAGCTGTTTTTT.

This chain links TRBV5-1 with TRBJ2-5, with D possibly matching TRBD2 (6 bases). CDR3 size: 14 residues. Germline V lookup: CDR1 SGHRS, CDR2 YFSETQ. Trimming removed 4 bases from V and 4 bases from J, with 14 bases in between. The CDR3 region has the DNA TGCGCCAGCAGCCAAGGACTAATAGTAGAGACCCAGTACTTC. Translation: CASSQGLIVETQYF.

In this sample, this clone turned up a few times. This chain uses TRBV2 with TRBJ2-5, with D possibly being TRBD1 or TRBD2 (5 bases each). This CDR3 is built from 13 residues. Trimming left V 8 bases short and J 7 bases short, with 17 bases between. The germline CDR1 and CDR2 sequences are SNHLY and FYNNEI. The CDR3 nucleotides read TGTGCCAGCGGGGGAGACAGACAACGGACCCAGTACTTC. Its translation: CASGGDRQRTQYF.